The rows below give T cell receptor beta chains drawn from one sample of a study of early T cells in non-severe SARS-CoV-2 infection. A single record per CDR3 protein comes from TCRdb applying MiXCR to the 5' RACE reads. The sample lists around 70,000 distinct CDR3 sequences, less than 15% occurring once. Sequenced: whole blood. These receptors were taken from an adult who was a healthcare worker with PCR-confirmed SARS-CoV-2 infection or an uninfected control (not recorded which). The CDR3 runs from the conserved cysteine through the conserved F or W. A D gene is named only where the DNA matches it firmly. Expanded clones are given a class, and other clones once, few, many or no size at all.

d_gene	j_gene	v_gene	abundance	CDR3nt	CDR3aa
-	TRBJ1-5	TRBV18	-	TGTGCCAGCTCACTGGGGGGGCAGAACAATCAGCCCCAGCATTTT	CASSLGGQNNQPQHF
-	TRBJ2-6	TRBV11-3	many	TGTGCCAGCAGTCCAGGGTCCTCTGGGGCCAACGTCCTGACTTTC	CASSPGSSGANVLTF
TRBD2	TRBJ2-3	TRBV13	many	TGTGCCAGCAGCCGACTGACGGGAGGGTTCGCAGATACGCAGTATTTT	CASSRLTGGFADTQYF
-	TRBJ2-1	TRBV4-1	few	TGCGCCAGCAGTCTACTTAGTGAGCAGTTCTTC	CASSLLSEQFF
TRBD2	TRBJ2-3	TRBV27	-	TGTGCCAGCAGCGTCCGGCTACTAGCGACAGATACGCAGTATTTT	CASSVRLLATDTQYF
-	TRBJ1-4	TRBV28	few	TGTGCCAGCAAAGGTGTAACTAATGAAAAACTGTTTTTT	CASKGVTNEKLFF
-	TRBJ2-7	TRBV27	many	TGTGCCAGCAGTTTAGGCCGAGGGACCGAGCAGTACTTC	CASSLGRGTEQYF
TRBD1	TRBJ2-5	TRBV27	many	TGTGCCAGCAGTCCAGCCCTGGACAGGGCCGCGGAGACCCAGTACTTC	CASSPALDRAAETQYF
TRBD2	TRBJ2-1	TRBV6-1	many	TGTGCCAGCAGTGACGGGGTAGCGGGGGGGACCTTCAATGAGCAGTTCTTC	CASSDGVAGGTFNEQFF
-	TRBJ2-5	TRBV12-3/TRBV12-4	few	TGTGCCAGCAGTTTGTGGACGGCGAATCAAGAGACCCAGTACTTC	CASSLWTANQETQYF
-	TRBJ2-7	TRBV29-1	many	TGCAGCGTCGGAAACTCTAACGAGCAGTACTTC	CSVGNSNEQYF
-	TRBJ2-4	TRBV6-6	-	TGTGCCAGCAGTCCCCAGGGGCAGGGAACCAAAAACATTCAGTACTTC	CASSPQGQGTKNIQYF
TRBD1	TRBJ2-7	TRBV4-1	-	TGCGCCAGCAGCCAAGGACAGGGGGCTGGCGAGCAGTACTTC	CASSQGQGAGEQYF
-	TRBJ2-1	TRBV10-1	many	TGCGCCAGCAGTGAGGCCAAGCAAGTCTACAATGAGCAGTTCTTC	CASSEAKQVYNEQFF
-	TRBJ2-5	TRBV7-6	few	TGTGCCAGCAGCCGACTGTTTAAAGAGACCCAGTACTTC	CASSRLFKETQYF